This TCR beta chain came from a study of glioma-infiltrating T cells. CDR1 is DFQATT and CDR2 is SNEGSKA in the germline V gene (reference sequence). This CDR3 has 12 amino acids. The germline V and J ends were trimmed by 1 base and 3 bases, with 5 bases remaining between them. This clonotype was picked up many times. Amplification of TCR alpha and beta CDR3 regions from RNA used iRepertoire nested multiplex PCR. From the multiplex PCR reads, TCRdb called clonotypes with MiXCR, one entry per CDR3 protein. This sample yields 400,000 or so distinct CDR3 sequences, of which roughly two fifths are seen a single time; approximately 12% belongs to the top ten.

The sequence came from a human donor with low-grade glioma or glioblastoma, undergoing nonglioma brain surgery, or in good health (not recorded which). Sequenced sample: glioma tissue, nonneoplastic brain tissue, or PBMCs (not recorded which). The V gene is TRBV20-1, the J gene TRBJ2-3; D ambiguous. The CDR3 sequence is CSARAGTDTQYF. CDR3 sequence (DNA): TGCAGTGCTAGAGCTGGGACAGATACGCAGTATTTT.